This TCR beta chain came from a study of beta chain features in type 1 diabetes. Across the whole study: Patients did not differ from healthy donors in age, gender or cell yield. General study points: Naive, central memory and Treg TCRB repertoires appeared more alike in patients than in healthy donors.

Isolated RNA was reverse transcribed in full, so expressed TCRB transcripts were sequenced. The method was immunoSEQ multiplex PCR; TCRdb's version includes in-frame clones alone and lacks a portion of them. The sample records some 410,000 clones, approximately 15% being singletons. The single heparinised draw taken from each donor contained roughly 100 mL of blood on average. Markers CD45RO/CCR7/CD25/CD127/CD95/CD27 served to sort CD4+ naive, central memory, regulatory and stem cell-like memory cells. In this sample, this clone turned up a few times. Its antigen is still unknown. The CDR3 covers 15 residues. Germline V lookup: CDR1 SGDLS, CDR2 YYNGEE. V was trimmed by 4 bases and J by 4 bases, leaving 17 bases between them.

This sequence was found in a man aged 25 to 40 in good health. The chain recombines TRBV9 with TRBJ2-5; no reliable D call. The sequencing sample was made of naive CD4+ T cells from blood. CDR3 residues: CASSPNHDSGETQYF. The DNA of the CDR3 is TGTGCCAGCAGCCCAAACCACGATTCCGGAGAGACCCAGTACTTC.